The 30 T cell receptor beta chains reported below all come from one sample, sequenced in a study of cytomegalovirus exposure and HLA in healthy donors. PCR employed 60 Vbeta and 13 Jbeta primers. The table came from immunoSEQ multiplex PCR; TCRdb's copy has only in-frame clones and leaves some out. The data contain more than 90,000 clones, around four fifths of them seen just once; the ten biggest clones take up 2%. The sequencing input was PBMCs. All receptors derive from a man aged 40-49 years in good health and CMV-seronegative.

This clone was recorded only once. This rearrangement joins TRBV7-8 to TRBJ2-7; D is perhaps TRBD2 (6 bases). Germline values: CDR1 SGHVS, CDR2 FQNEAQ. The V end was cut by 5 bases, the J end by 1 base, with 12 bases between. CDR3 length: 14 residues. Here the CDR3 reads CASSMGLQSYEQYF. The CDR3, as DNA: TGTGCCAGCAGCATGGGACTTCAATCCTACGAGCAGTACTTC.

The CDR3 region has the DNA TGCGCCAGCAGCGAGGGACAGGGCTACAATGAGCAGTTCTTC. As protein: CASSEGQGYNEQFF. The chain uses TRBV5-1 and TRBJ2-1, with 9 bases aligning to TRBD1. The trim removed 4 bases at V and 3 bases at J, leaving 2 bases unmatched. CDR3 length equals 14 residues. CDR1 is SGHRS, CDR2 YFSETQ, per germline.

The chain employs TRBV5-1 and TRBJ1-2, with a weak D call TRBD1 (6 bases). Germline assignment: CDR1 SGHRS and CDR2 YFSETQ. V lost 0 bases and J lost 3, with 12 bases in between. CDR3 length: 15 residues. CDR3 sequence reads: CASSLALTGDYGYTF. The CDR3 DNA follows: TGCGCCAGCAGCTTGGCCTTGACAGGAGACTATGGCTACACCTTC.

This clone showed up just once. The chain links TRBV19 to TRBJ1-3; D gene ambiguous. Germline V lookup: CDR1 LNHDA, CDR2 SQIVND (reference sequence). CDR3 length: 16 amino acids. The ends were cut back, 0 bases at V and 0 bases at J, with 9 bases in the middle. The CDR3: CASSIDRGFSGNTIYF. CDR3 DNA: TGTGCCAGTAGTATAGATAGAGGTTTCTCTGGAAACACCATATATTTT.

V is TRBV7-2 and J is TRBJ2-1; 9 bases align to TRBD1. With V trimmed by 4 bases and J by 4 bases, 5 bases remained unmatched. Germline lookup yields CDR1 SGHTA and CDR2 FQGNSA. The CDR3 extends over 15 amino acids. The CDR3 DNA reads TGTGCCAGCAGCTCGGACAGGGGTTCATACAATGAGCAGTTCTTC. It translates to CASSSDRGSYNEQFF.

The chain is built from TRBV6-4 and TRBJ2-5; tentatively, D is TRBD2 (5 bases). This CDR3 has 13 amino acids. V was trimmed by 10 bases and J by 0 bases, leaving 12 bases between them. Germline CDR1 MRHNA, CDR2 SNTAGT. For the CDR3, the DNA is TGTGCCACCTCGAGGGAACACCAAGAGACCCAGTACTTC. It codes for CATSREHQETQYF.

The rearrangement joins TRBV7-2 to TRBJ2-3; 8 bases are shared with TRBD2. The CDR3 runs 15 residues. Germline lookup yields CDR1 SGHTA and CDR2 FQGNSA. The ends lost 4 bases at V and 9 bases at J; junction bases unmatched: 12. The CDR3 nucleotides read TGTGCCAGCAGCTACGGACCCGCGGGGGGCCCAACGCAGTATTTT. It specifies CASSYGPAGGPTQYF.

This clone was detected once. V gene TRBV10-3 combines with J gene TRBJ2-1; 9 bases agree with TRBD1. J was trimmed by 1 base and V by 4 bases; bases with no gene match: 2. The CDR3 runs to 15 residues. Germline CDR1 and CDR2: ENHRY and SYGVKD. The CDR3 DNA reads TGTGCCATCAGTGGTGGACAGGGGTCCTACAATGAGCAGTTCTTC. Amino acids: CAISGGQGSYNEQFF.

This clone was seen more than once but under ten times. The chain couples TRBV5-1 to TRBJ1-6, with 8 bases that match TRBD1. This CDR3 contains 14 residues. V lost 5 bases, J lost 5 bases, and 3 bases stayed unmatched. Germline V gives CDR1 SGHRS, CDR2 YFSETQ. CDR3 bases: TGCGCCAGCAGAGAGACAGGGGATAATTCACCCCTCCACTTT. Translation: CASRETGDNSPLHF.

The CDR3 is CASSLRSRQGLMNTEAFF. CDR3 coding DNA: TGTGCCAGCAGCTTACGTTCGCGGCAGGGACTAATGAACACTGAAGCTTTCTTT. This sequence joins TRBV7-2 and TRBJ1-1; D may be TRBD1 (5 bases). The ends were cut back, 2 bases at V and 0 bases at J, with 19 bases in the middle. Germline V gene data show CDR1 as SGHTA and CDR2 as FQGNSA. CDR3 length equals 18 residues.

The CDR3 region has the DNA TGTGCCAGCAGCCCCTTAGCGGGAGAATACGAGCAGTACTTC. Translating it yields CASSPLAGEYEQYF. The V and J genes are TRBV7-6 and TRBJ2-7; TRBD2 matches at 9 bases. The V segment lost 5 bases and the J segment 4 bases; nucleotides outside the gene matches: 6. The CDR3 runs to 14 residues. Germline CDR1 reads SGHVS; CDR2 reads FNYEAQ.

The rearrangement joins TRBV18 to TRBJ1-2, with 7 bases aligning to TRBD1. CDR3 length: 14 amino acids. CDR1 is KGHSH, CDR2 LQKENI, per germline. V was clipped by 3 bases and J by 8 bases; unmatched bases: 9. The CDR3 region is CASSPDRALGGYTF. DNA of the CDR3: TGTGCCAGCTCACCCGACAGGGCGCTCGGGGGCTACACCTTC.

V and J are TRBV7-9 and TRBJ1-2; unclear D gene. The germline V gene encodes CDR1 SEHNR and CDR2 FQNEAQ (reference sequence). The CDR3 has 14 amino acids. With 6 bases removed from V and 4 bases from J, the gap between germline ends came to 15 bases. CDR3 amino acids: CASRPSAASYGYTF. For the CDR3, the DNA is TGTGCCAGCAGACCCTCTGCGGCAAGCTATGGCTACACCTTC.

The rearrangement joins TRBV28 to TRBJ1-6, with 9 bases fitting TRBD1. Losses at the gene ends were 2 bases for V and 7 bases for J; bases not matched to a gene: 3. The CDR3 runs to 15 residues. The germline V gene encodes CDR1 MDHEN and CDR2 SYDVKM. The CDR3 region is CASSLRDRANSPLHF. The CDR3 DNA reads TGTGCCAGCAGTTTACGGGACAGGGCGAATTCACCCCTCCACTTT.

This clone turned up a few times. The chain carries TRBV30 and TRBJ1-1, with a tentative D call TRBD1 (6 bases). Deletions cut 2 bases from V and 0 bases from J, with 7 bases between. CDR1 is GTSNPN and CDR2 is SVGIG in the germline V gene (reference sequence). The CDR3 length is 13 residues. CDR3 nucleotide sequence: TGTGCCTGGAGTTCAGGGGTGAACACTGAAGCTTTCTTT. It is translated as CAWSSGVNTEAFF.

The chain has TRBV7-9 and TRBJ2-7; a weak D match, TRBD1 (6 bases). The CDR3 loop spans 14 amino acids. In germline, CDR1 is SEHNR, CDR2 FQNEAQ (reference sequence). With 5 bases removed from V and 2 bases from J, the gap between germline ends came to 13 bases. CDR3 residues: CASSSWDKTYEQYF. In DNA form, the CDR3 reads TGTGCCAGCAGCAGCTGGGACAAGACCTACGAGCAGTACTTC.

The chain combines TRBV7-9 with TRBJ2-3, with 7 bases fitting TRBD2. The germline V gene encodes CDR1 SEHNR and CDR2 FQNEAQ (reference sequence). The length of the CDR3 is 15 residues. J gave up 1 base and V 3 bases, and 4 bases lay outside the gene matches. As DNA, the CDR3 is TGTGCCAGCAGCTTCGAGCTAGCGGGCACAGATACGCAGTATTTT. It encodes CASSFELAGTDTQYF. The full variable domain, in which reference TRBV7-9 and TRBJ2-3 provide the parts outside the CDR3, is DTGVSQNPRHKITKRGQNVTFRCDPISEHNRLYWYRQTLGQGPEFLTYFQNEAQLEKSRLLSDRFSAERPKGSFSTLEIQRTEQGDSAMYLCASSFELAGTDTQYFGPGTRLTVL.

The J gene is TRBJ2-7, the V gene TRBV11-2, with 7 bases fitting TRBD1. The trim removed 4 bases at V and 2 bases at J, leaving 8 bases unmatched. The CDR3 loop spans 15 amino acids. Germline V gene sequence: CDR1 SGHAT, CDR2 FQNNGV. The CDR3 protein is CASSSEGAFAYEQYF. The CDR3, as DNA: TGTGCCAGCAGCTCAGAGGGGGCCTTCGCCTACGAGCAGTACTTC.

This clone was seen a handful of times. V usage is TRBV5-6 and J usage is TRBJ2-1; D is undetermined. From germline, CDR1 is SGHDT and CDR2 YYEEEE. The CDR3 extends over 14 amino acids. V was pared by 0 bases and J by 2 bases, with 6 bases between. CDR3 sequence reads: CASSLGVTYNEQFF. The DNA of the CDR3 is TGTGCCAGCAGCTTGGGAGTGACCTACAATGAGCAGTTCTTC.

The genes are TRBV15 and TRBJ1-5, with D hard to call. Germline assignment: CDR1 LNHNV and CDR2 YYDKDF (reference sequence). CDR3 length: 15 residues. Trimming removed 1 base from V and 4 bases from J, with 11 bases in between. The CDR3 DNA reads as TGTGCCACCAGCAGAGGAGGTTCAGAGAATCAGCCCCAGCATTTT. It codes for CATSRGGSENQPQHF.

This clone was detected only a few times. V usage is TRBV6-6 and J usage is TRBJ2-7; D may be TRBD1 (6 bases). The CDR3 is 15 residues long. Germline V gene lookup returns CDR1 MNHNY and CDR2 SVGAGI (reference sequence). Trimming removed 7 bases at V and 0 bases at J, with 16 bases between. CDR3 nucleotides: TGTGCCAGCAAAATGGACAGCAACCCCTCCTACGAGCAGTACTTC. It codes for CASKMDSNPSYEQYF.

The chain combines TRBV5-6 with TRBJ2-5; 7 bases are a match to TRBD1. Germline assignment: CDR1 SGHDT and CDR2 YYEEEE. J was trimmed by 1 base and V by 7 bases; bases with no gene match: 13. The CDR3 runs to 16 residues. The CDR3: CASAQVSRQGQETQYF. The CDR3 coding sequence is TGTGCCAGCGCCCAGGTGTCCCGACAGGGCCAAGAGACCCAGTACTTC.

The genes are TRBV7-2 and TRBJ2-7; 7 bases map to TRBD1. The V and J ends lost 1 base and 0 bases, in that order; junction bases with no gene match: 15. Germline CDR1 and CDR2: SGHTA and FQGNSA. The CDR3 consists of 19 residues. The CDR3: CASSLVSTFRRQGSYEQYF. CDR3 DNA: TGTGCCAGCAGCTTAGTTTCCACGTTCCGAAGACAGGGCTCCTACGAGCAGTACTTC.

The chain recombines TRBV29-1 with TRBJ2-3, with D possibly matching TRBD1 (6 bases). Trimming shortened V by 4 bases and J by 4 bases, and 6 bases separated the two germline ends. The CDR3 covers 11 residues. Germline V gives CDR1 SQVTM, CDR2 ANQGSEA. The chain's CDR3 is CSVAGADTQYF. The CDR3 DNA is TGCAGCGTTGCAGGGGCAGATACGCAGTATTTT.

The gene calls are TRBV28 and TRBJ1-2; 7 nucleotides match TRBD1. V was clipped by 8 bases and J by 1 base; unmatched bases: 13. Germline V gives CDR1 MDHEN, CDR2 SYDVKM. This CDR3 contains 16 residues. The DNA for the CDR3 is TGTGCCAGCGGGGAGACAGGGCACGAGCTTAACTATGGCTACACCTTC. Its protein product is CASGETGHELNYGYTF.

V gene TRBV7-6 combines with J gene TRBJ1-5; 12 bases align to TRBD1. V dropped 3 bases and J dropped 0; count of bases not matched to a gene: 3. The length of the CDR3 is 17 residues. Germline V CDR1 and CDR2: SGHVS, FNYEAQ. CDR3 sequence: CASSLGQGASSNQPQHF. The CDR3 region has the DNA TGTGCCAGCAGCTTGGGACAGGGGGCGTCTAGCAATCAGCCCCAGCATTTT.

This sequence joins TRBV28 and TRBJ2-7; TRBD2 matches 12 bases. CDR1 is MDHEN, CDR2 SYDVKM, per germline. This CDR3 has 15 residues. V was pared by 6 bases and J by 4 bases, with 7 bases of the junction left unmatched. CDR3 loop: CASSRGGTSGYEQYF. CDR3 DNA: TGTGCCAGCAGCCGGGGGGGGACTAGCGGGTACGAGCAGTACTTC. The full variable domain, its missing parts supplied by reference TRBV28 and TRBJ2-7, is DVKVTQSSRYLVKRTGEKVFLECVQDMDHENMFWYRQDPGLGLRLIYFSYDVKMKEKGDIPEGYSVSREKKERFSLILESASTNQTSMYLCASSRGGTSGYEQYFGPGTRLTVT.

This sequence joins TRBV5-1 and TRBJ2-3, with 9 bases aligning to TRBD2. The trim removed 4 bases at V and 5 bases at J, leaving 11 bases unmatched. The CDR3 has 16 amino acids. Germline V lookup: CDR1 SGHRS, CDR2 YFSETQ. CDR3 in amino acids: CASSPWGGGAKDTQYF. In DNA form, the CDR3 reads TGCGCCAGCAGCCCCTGGGGCGGGGGGGCGAAAGATACGCAGTATTTT.

The chain has TRBV7-6 and TRBJ1-1, with D hard to call. V was trimmed by 5 bases and J by 3 bases, leaving 10 bases between them. The CDR3 spans 13 residues. CDR1 is SGHVS and CDR2 is FNYEAQ in the germline V gene. The CDR3 sequence is CASSTASYTEAFF. In DNA, the CDR3 is TGTGCCAGCAGCACTGCTAGTTACACTGAAGCTTTCTTT.

V usage is TRBV7-9 and J usage is TRBJ2-1; 11 nucleotides align to TRBD2. Germline trimming cut 4 bases from V and 6 bases from J; bases unmatched to any gene: 5. Germline CDR1 and CDR2: SEHNR and FQNEAQ (reference sequence). The CDR3 contains 15 residues. The CDR3 DNA reads TGTGCCAGCAGCTCACTAGCGGGAGATGGCAATGAGCAGTTCTTC. As protein: CASSSLAGDGNEQFF. The whole variable domain, filled in from reference TRBV7-9 and TRBJ2-1, reads DTGVSQNPRHKITKRGQNVTFRCDPISEHNRLYWYRQTLGQGPEFLTYFQNEAQLEKSRLLSDRFSAERPKGSFSTLEIQRTEQGDSAMYLCASSSLAGDGNEQFFGPGTRLTVL.